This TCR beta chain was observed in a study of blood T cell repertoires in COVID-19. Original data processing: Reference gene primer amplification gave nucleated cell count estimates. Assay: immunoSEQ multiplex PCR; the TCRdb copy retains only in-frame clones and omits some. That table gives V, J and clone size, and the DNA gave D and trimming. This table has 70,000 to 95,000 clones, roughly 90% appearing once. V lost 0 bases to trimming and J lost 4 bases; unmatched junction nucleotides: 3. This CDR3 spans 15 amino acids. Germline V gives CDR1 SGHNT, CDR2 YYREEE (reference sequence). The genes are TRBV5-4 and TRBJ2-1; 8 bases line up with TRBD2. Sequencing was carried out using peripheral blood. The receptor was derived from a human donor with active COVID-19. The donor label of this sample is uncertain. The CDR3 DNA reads TGTGCCAGCAGCTTGGGGACTAGCTTTTACAATGAGCAGTTCTTC. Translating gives CASSLGTSFYNEQFF.